What follows are 5 T cell receptor beta chains derived from one specimen sequenced in a study of shared T cell receptors in the human thymus. TCRdb's table, derived via immunoSEQ multiplex PCR, lists solely in-frame clones and lacks some. The sample includes more than 300,000 clones, 95% seen only once; the top ten take about 0.02%. Source material: thymocytes. These receptors all come from a human donor.

The V and J genes are TRBV28 and TRBJ2-1; tentatively, D is TRBD1 (5 bases). The CDR3 consists of 17 residues. Germline V gene lookup returns CDR1 MDHEN and CDR2 SYDVKM. Trimming took 3 bases from V and 0 from J, leaving 15 bases between them. This CDR3 is CASSFIGHRSSYNEQFF. In DNA, the CDR3 is TGTGCCAGCAGTTTTATAGGACATAGGAGCTCCTACAATGAGCAGTTCTTC.

This clone was found once. The chain carries TRBV7-9 and TRBJ2-1, with TRBD2 identical over 8 bases. In germline, CDR1 is SEHNR, CDR2 FQNEAQ (reference sequence). This CDR3 spans 17 amino acids. Trimming removed 1 base from V and 4 bases from J; junction bases left unmatched: 9. DNA for the CDR3: TGTGCCAGCAGCTTAGTTGGCCGCGCGGGAGGATACAATGAGCAGTTCTTC. It yields the protein CASSLVGRAGGYNEQFF.

This clone appeared a few times. V gene TRBV7-9 combines with J gene TRBJ1-1; possible D gene TRBD1, 5 bases. Looked up from germline, CDR1 is SEHNR and CDR2 is FQNEAQ (reference sequence). Trimming removed 5 bases from V and 6 bases from J, with 10 bases in between. CDR3 size: 12 residues. The CDR3 loop reads CASSAGGAEAFF. In DNA form, the CDR3 reads TGTGCCAGCAGCGCCGGGGGGGCTGAAGCTTTCTTT.

The V and J genes are TRBV4-2 and TRBJ1-2; 10 nucleotides agree with TRBD1. The V gene end was trimmed by 5 bases and the J gene end by 6 bases; junction bases not matched to a gene: 3. Germline V lookup: CDR1 LGHNA, CDR2 YNFKEQ. The CDR3 runs 13 residues. In DNA, the CDR3 is TGTGCCAGCAGCTCCGGGACAGGGGATGGCTACACCTTC. Residues: CASSSGTGDGYTF.

The chain carries TRBV5-1 and TRBJ2-2; D is ambiguous. Germline CDR1 reads SGHRS; CDR2 reads YFSETQ. The CDR3 contains 15 residues. Trimming took off 0 bases at V and 2 bases at J, with 8 bases between the two ends. CDR3 region: CASSLVAGNTGELFF. DNA for the CDR3: TGCGCCAGCAGCTTGGTTGCAGGCAACACCGGGGAGCTGTTTTTT. Combining the CDR3 with reference TRBV5-1 and TRBJ2-2 gives the whole variable domain KAGVTQTPRYLIKTRGQQVTLSCSPISGHRSVSWYQQTPGQGLQFLFEYFSETQRNKGNFPGRFSGRQFSNSRSEMNVSTLELGDSALYLCASSLVAGNTGELFFGEGSRLTVL.